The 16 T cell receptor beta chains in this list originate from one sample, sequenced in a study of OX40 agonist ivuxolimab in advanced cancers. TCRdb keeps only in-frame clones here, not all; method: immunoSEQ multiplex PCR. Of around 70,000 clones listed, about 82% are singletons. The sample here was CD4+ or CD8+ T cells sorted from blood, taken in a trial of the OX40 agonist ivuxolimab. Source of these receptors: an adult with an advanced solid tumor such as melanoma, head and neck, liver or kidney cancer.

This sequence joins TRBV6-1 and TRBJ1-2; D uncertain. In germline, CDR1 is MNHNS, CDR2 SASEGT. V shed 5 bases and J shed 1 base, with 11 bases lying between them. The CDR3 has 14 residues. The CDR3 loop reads CASSLNRDNYGYTF. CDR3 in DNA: TGTGCCAGCAGTTTAAACCGGGATAACTATGGCTACACCTTC.

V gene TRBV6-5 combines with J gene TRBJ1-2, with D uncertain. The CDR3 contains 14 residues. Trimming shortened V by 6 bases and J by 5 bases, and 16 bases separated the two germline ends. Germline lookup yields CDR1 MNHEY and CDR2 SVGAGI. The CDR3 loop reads CASSTEGSVYGYTF. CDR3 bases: TGTGCCAGCAGCACCGAAGGTTCCGTATATGGCTACACCTTC.

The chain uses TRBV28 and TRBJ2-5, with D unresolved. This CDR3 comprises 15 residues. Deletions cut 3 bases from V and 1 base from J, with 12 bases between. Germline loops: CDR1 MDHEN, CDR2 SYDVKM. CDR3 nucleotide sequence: TGTGCCAGCAGTTTTCGCCAGGAGCCCCAAGAGACCCAGTACTTC. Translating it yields CASSFRQEPQETQYF.

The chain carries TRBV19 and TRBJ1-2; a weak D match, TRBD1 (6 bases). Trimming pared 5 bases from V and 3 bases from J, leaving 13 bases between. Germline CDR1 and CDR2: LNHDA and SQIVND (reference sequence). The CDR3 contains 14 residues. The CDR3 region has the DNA TGTGCCAGTAGTTCACAGGGAGCGGACTATGGCTACACCTTC. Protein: CASSSQGADYGYTF. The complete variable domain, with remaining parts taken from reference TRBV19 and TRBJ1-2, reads DGGITQSPKYLFRKEGQNVTLSCEQNLNHDAMYWYRQDPGQGLRLIYYSQIVNDFQKGDIAEGYSVSREKKESFPLTVTSAQKNPTAFYLCASSSQGADYGYTFGSGTRLTVV.

CDR3 nucleotide sequence: TGTGCCAGCGGGACAGGGACGGGAGTACACGAGCAGTACTTC. Residues: CASGTGTGVHEQYF. The J gene is TRBJ2-5, the V gene TRBV27, with 9 nucleotides matching TRBD1. Judging by the DNA end, TRBJ2-7 fits better; the J call may be wrong. The CDR3 sequence is 14 residues long. Germline values: CDR1 MNHEY, CDR2 SMNVEV (reference sequence).

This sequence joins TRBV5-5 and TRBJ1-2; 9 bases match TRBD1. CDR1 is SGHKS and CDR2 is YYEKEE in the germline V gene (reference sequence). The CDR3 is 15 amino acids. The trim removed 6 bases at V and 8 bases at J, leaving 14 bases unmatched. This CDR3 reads CASNPPTGGYGGYTF. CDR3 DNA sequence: TGTGCCAGCAACCCGCCGACAGGGGGATATGGGGGCTACACCTTC.

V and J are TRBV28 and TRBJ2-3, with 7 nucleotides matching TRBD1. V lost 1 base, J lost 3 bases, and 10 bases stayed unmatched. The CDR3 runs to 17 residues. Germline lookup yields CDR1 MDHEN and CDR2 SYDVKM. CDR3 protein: CASSLFSLGRGTDTQYF. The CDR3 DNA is TGTGCCAGCAGTTTATTCTCTCTGGGCAGGGGGACAGATACGCAGTATTTT.

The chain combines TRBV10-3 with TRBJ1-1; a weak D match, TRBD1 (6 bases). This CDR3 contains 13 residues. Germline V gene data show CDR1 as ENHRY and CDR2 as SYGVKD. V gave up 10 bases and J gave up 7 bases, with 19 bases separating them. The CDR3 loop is CASTQVGGNEAFF. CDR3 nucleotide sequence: TGTGCCAGCACACAAGTGGGGGGCAATGAAGCTTTCTTT.

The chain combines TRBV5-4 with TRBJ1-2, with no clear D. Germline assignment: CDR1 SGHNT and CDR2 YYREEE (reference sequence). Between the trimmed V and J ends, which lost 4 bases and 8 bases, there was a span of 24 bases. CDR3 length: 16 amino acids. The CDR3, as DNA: TGTGCCAGCAGCCAAGAAGGCGACCGGCCTCTGAGGGGCTACACCTTC. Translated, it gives CASSQEGDRPLRGYTF.

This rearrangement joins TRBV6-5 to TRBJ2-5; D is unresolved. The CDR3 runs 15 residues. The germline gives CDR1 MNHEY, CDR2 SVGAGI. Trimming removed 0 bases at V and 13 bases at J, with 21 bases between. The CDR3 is CASSYSADPRVLSYF. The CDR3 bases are TGTGCCAGCAGTTACTCGGCCGACCCTCGTGTACTGTCGTACTTC.

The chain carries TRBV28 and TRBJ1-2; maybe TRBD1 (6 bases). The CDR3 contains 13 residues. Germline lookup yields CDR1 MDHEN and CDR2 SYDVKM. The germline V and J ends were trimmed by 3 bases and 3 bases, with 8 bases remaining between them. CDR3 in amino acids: CASSLGGHYGYTF. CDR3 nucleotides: TGTGCCAGCAGTTTGGGGGGGCACTATGGCTACACCTTC.

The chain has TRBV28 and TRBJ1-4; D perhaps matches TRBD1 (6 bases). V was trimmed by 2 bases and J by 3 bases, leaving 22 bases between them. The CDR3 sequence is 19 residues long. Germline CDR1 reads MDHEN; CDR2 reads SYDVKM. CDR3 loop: CASSLPEWLRTAPNEKLFF. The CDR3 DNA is TGTGCCAGCAGTTTACCGGAGTGGCTCAGGACAGCACCTAATGAAAAACTGTTTTTT.

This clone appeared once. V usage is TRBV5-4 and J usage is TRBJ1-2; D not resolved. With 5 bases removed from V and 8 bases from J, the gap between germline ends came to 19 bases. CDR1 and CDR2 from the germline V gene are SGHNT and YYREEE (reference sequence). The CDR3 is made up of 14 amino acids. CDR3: CASRPASALGGYTF. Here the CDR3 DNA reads TGTGCCAGCAGACCGGCCAGCGCCTTGGGAGGCTACACCTTC. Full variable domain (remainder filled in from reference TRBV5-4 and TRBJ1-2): ETGVTQSPTHLIKTRGQQVTLRCSSQSGHNTVSWYQQALGQGPQFIFQYYREEENGRGNFPPRFSGLQFPNYSSELNVNALELDDSALYLCASRPASALGGYTFGSGTRLTVV.

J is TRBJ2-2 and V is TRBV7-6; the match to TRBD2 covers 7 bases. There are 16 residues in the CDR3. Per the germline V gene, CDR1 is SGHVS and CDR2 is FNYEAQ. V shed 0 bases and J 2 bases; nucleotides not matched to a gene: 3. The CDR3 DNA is TGTGCCAGCAGCTTAGCCTCGGGGGGTAACACCGGGGAGCTGTTTTTT. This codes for CASSLASGGNTGELFF.

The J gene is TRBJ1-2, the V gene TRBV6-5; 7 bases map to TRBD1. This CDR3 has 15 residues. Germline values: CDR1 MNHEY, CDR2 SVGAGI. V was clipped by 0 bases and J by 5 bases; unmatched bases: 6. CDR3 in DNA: TGTGCCAGCAGTTACTCGCAGGGGGTTTATTATGGCTACACCTTC. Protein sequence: CASSYSQGVYYGYTF.

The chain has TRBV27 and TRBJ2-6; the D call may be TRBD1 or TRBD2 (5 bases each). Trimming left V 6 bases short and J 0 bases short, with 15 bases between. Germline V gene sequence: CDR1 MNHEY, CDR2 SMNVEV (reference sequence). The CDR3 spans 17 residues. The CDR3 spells CASRVPGQDSGANVLTF. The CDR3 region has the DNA TGTGCCAGCAGGGTCCCGGGGCAAGACTCTGGGGCCAACGTCCTGACTTTC.